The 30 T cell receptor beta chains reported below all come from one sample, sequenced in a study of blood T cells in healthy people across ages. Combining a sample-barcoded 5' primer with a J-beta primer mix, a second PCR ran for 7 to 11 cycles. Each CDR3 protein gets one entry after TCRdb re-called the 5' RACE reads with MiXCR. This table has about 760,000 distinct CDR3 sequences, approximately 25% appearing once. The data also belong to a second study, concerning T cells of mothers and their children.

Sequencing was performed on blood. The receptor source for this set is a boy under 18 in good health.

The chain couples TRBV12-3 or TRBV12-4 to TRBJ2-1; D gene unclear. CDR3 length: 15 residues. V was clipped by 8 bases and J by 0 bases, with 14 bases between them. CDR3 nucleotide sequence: TGTGCCAGCCGTACCGTCGGTGCCTCCTACAATGAGCAGTTCTTC. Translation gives CASRTVGASYNEQFF.

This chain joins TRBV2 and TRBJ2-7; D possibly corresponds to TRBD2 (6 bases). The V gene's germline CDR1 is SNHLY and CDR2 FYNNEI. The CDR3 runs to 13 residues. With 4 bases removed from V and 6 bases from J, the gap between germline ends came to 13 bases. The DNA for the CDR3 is TGTGCCAGCAGTGTCGGAGGGTCGGGCGAGCAGTACTTC. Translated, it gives CASSVGGSGEQYF.

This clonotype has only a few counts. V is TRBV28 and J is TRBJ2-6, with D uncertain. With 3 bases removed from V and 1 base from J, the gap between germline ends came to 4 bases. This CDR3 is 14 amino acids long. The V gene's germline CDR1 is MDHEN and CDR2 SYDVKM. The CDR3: CASSFNSGANVLTF. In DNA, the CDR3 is TGTGCCAGCAGTTTCAATTCTGGGGCCAACGTCCTGACTTTC.

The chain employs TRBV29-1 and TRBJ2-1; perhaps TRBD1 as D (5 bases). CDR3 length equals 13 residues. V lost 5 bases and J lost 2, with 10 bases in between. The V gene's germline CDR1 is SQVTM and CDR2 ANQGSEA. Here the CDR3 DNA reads TGCAGCGTTCAGGGTTTGGCCTACAATGAGCAGTTCTTC. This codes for CSVQGLAYNEQFF.

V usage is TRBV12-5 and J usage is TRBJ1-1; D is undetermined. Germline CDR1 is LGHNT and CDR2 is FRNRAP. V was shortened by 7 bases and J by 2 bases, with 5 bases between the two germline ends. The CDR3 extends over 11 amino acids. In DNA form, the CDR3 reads TGTGCTAGTGCCTATAACACTGAAGCTTTCTTT. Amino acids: CASAYNTEAFF. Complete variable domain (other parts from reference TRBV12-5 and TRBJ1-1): DARVTQTPRHKVTEMGQEVTMRCQPILGHNTVFWYRQTMMQGLELLAYFRNRAPLDDSGMPKDRFSAEMPDATLATLKIQPSEPRDSAVYFCASAYNTEAFFGQGTRLTVV.

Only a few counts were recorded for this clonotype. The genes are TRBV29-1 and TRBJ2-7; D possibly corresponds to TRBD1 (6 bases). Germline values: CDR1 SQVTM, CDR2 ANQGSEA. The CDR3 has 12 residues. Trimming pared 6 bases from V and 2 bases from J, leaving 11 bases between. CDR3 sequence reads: CSVRDNTYEQYF. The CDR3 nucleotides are TGCAGCGTCCGGGACAATACCTACGAGCAGTACTTC.

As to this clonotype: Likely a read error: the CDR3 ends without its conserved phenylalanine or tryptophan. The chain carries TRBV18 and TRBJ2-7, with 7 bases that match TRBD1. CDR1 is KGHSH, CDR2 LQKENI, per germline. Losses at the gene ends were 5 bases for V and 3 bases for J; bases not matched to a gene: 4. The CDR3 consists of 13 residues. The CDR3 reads CASSNRDSYEQYL. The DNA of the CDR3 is TGTGCCAGCTCAAACCGGGACAGCTACGAGCAGTACCTC.

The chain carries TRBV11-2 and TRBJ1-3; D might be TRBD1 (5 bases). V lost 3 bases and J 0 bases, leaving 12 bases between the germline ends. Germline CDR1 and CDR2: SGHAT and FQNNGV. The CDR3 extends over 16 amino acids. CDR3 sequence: CASSLRDGNSGNTIYF. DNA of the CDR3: TGTGCCAGCAGCTTGCGGGACGGGAACTCTGGAAACACCATATATTTT.

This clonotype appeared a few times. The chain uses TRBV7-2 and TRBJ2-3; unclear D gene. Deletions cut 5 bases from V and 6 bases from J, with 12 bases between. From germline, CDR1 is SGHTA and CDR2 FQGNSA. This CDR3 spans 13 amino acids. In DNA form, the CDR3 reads TGTGCCAGCAGCCCCCCCTGGCTGGATACGCAGTATTTT. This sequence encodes CASSPPWLDTQYF.

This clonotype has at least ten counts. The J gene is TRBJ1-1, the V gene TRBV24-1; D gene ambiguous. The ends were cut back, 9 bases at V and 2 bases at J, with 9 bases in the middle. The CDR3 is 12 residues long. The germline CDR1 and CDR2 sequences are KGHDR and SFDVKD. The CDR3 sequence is CATAAGNTEAFF. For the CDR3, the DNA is TGTGCCACCGCAGCGGGCAACACTGAAGCTTTCTTT.

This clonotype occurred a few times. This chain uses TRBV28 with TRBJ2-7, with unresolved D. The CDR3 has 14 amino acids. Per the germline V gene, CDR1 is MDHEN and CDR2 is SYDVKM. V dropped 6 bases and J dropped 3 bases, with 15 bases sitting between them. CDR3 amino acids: CASRQTLDVYEQYF. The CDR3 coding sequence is TGTGCCAGCAGACAGACCCTCGACGTCTACGAGCAGTACTTC.

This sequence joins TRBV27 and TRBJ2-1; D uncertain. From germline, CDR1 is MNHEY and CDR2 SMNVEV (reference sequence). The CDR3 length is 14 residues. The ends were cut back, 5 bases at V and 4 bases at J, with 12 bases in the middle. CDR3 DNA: TGTGCCAGCAGTCCCCAGGACGAGTACAATGAGCAGTTCTTC. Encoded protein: CASSPQDEYNEQFF.

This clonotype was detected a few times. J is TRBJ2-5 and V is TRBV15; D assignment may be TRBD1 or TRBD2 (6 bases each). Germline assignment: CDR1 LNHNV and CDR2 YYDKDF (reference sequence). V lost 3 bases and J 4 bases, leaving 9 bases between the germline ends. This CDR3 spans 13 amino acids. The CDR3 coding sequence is TGTGCCACCAGCAGTGGAGGGGGAGAGACCCAGTACTTC. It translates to CATSSGGGETQYF.

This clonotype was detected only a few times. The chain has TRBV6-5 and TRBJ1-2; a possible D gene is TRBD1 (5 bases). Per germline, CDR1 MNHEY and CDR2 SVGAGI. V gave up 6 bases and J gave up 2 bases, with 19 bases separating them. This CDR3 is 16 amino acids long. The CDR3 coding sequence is TGTGCCAGCAGCTTCGAGCCAGCAGAGGGGAACTATGGCTACACCTTC. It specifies CASSFEPAEGNYGYTF.

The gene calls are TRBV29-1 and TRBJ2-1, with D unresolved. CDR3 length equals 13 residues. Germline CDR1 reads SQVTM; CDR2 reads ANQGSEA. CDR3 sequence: CSADSSSYNEQFF. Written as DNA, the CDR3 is TGCAGTGCTGACTCGAGCTCCTACAATGAGCAGTTCTTC.

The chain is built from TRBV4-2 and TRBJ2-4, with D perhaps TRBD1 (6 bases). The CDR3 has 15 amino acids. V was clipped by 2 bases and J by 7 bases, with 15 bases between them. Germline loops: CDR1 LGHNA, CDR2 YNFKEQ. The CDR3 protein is CASSQQQGEGNIQYF. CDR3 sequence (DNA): TGTGCCAGCAGCCAACAACAGGGAGAGGGGAACATTCAGTACTTC.

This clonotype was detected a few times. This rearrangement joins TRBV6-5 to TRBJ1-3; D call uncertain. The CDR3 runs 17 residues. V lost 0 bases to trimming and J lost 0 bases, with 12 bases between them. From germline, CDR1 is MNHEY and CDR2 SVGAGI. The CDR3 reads CASSYSYLEGSGNTIYF. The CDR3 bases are TGTGCCAGCAGTTACTCGTATCTGGAGGGCTCTGGAAACACCATATATTTT.

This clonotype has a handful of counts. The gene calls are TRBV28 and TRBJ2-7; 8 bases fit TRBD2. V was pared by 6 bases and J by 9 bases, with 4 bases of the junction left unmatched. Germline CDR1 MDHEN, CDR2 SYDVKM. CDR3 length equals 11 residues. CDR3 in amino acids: CASSSGGAQYF. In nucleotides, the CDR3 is TGTGCCAGCAGCAGCGGGGGCGCGCAGTACTTC.

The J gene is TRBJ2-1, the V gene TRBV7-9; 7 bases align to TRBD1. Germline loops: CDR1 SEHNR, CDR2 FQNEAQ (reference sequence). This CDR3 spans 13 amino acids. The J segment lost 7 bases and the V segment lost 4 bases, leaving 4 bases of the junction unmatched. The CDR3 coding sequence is TGTGCCAGCAGCTCGTCAGGGGGAAATGAGCAGTTCTTC. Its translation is CASSSSGGNEQFF.

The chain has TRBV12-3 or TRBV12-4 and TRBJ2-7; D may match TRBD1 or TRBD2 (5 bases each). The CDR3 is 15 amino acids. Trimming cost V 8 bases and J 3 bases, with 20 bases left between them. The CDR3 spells CASDVSGTDDYEQYF. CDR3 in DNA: TGTGCCAGCGACGTCTCCGGGACCGATGACTACGAGCAGTACTTC.

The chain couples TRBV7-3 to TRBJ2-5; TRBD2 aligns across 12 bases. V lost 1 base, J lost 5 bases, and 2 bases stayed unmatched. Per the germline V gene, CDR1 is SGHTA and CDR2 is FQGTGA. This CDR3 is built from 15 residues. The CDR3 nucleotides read TGTGCCAGCAGCTTAAATGGACTAGCGGGGGAGACCCAGTACTTC. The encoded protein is CASSLNGLAGETQYF.

The CDR3 protein is CASSFSSGGENIQYF. Here the CDR3 DNA reads TGTGCCAGCAGCTTCTCTAGCGGGGGGGAAAACATTCAGTACTTC. The J gene is TRBJ2-4, the V gene TRBV7-9, with 12 bases that match TRBD2. CDR1 and CDR2 from the germline V gene are SEHNR and FQNEAQ (reference sequence). V lost 3 bases to trimming and J lost 5 bases; unmatched junction nucleotides: 2. The CDR3 is 15 residues long.

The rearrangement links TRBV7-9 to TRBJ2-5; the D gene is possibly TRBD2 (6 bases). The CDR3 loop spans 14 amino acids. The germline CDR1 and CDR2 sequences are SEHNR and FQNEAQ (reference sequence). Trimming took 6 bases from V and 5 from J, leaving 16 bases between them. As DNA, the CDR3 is TGTGCCAGCAGGCCTACTAGCCTTCAGGAGACCCAGTACTTC. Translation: CASRPTSLQETQYF.

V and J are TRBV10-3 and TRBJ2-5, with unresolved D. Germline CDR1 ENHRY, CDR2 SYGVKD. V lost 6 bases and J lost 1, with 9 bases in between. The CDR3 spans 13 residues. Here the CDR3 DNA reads TGTGCCATCAGCACATGGATCCAAGAGACCCAGTACTTC. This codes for CAISTWIQETQYF.

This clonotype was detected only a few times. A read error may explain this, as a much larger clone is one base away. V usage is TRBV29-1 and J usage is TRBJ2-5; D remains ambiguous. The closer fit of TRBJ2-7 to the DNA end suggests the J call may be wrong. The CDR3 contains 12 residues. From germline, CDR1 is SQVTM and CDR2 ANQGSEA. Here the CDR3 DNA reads TGCAGCGTTGAGGTCAGCTCCTACGAGCAGTACTTC. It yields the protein CSVEVSSYEQYF.

This CDR3 reads CSASRGGLNEQFF. DNA of the CDR3: TGCAGTGCTTCACGGGGGGGCCTCAATGAGCAGTTCTTC. This chain uses TRBV20-1 with TRBJ2-5, with TRBD2 identical over 8 bases. The J call may be wrong; the DNA end is better matched by TRBJ2-1. The CDR3 extends over 13 amino acids. Germline CDR1 reads DFQATT; CDR2 reads SNEGSKA (reference sequence).

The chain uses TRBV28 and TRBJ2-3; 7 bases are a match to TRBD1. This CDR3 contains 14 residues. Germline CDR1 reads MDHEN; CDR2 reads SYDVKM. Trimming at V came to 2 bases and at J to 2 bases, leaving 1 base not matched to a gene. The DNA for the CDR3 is TGTGCCAGCAGTTTAGGGACAGCCACAGATACGCAGTATTTT. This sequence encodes CASSLGTATDTQYF.

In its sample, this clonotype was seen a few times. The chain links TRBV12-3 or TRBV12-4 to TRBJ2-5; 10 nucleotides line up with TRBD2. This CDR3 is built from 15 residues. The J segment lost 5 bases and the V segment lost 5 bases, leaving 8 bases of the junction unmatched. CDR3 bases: TGTGCCAGCAGTCAGCTAGCGGGGGCTTGGGAGACCCAGTACTTC. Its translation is CASSQLAGAWETQYF.

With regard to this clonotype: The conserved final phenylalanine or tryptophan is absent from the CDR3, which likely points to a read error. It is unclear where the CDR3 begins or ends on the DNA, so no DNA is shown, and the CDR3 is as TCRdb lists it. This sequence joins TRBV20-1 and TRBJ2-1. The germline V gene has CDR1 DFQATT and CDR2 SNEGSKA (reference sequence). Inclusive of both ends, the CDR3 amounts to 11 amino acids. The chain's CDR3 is CSASLSSEQLL.

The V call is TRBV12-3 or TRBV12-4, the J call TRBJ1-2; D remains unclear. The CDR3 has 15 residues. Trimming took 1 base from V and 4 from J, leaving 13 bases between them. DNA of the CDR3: TGTGCCAGCAGTTTAGACTCGTTACCATTCTATGGCTACACCTTC. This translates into CASSLDSLPFYGYTF.